A selection of T cell receptor beta chains follows, all from one sample in a study of CD4+ T cells in melanoma. Produced via immunoSEQ multiplex PCR; TCRdb's table is partial and in-frame only. Of 20,000 to 25,000 clones listed, about 80% are singletons. Sequenced: cells from a culture (not recorded whether cultured in vitro). Receptors were obtained from a human donor with melanoma. Each CDR3 is given with its conserved first and last residue. Each record gives: J gene, clone size, D gene, V gene, CDR3 protein, CDR3 DNA. The D gene is left open where the match is weak. Size values are once, few and many counts, or a class for expanded clones, and some rows have none.

>TRBJ2-2|.|.|TRBV21-1
CASSSQGAFTGELFF
TGTGCCAGCAGCAGCCAGGGGGCGTTCACCGGGGAGCTGTTTTTT
>TRBJ2-3|once|.|TRBV6-1
CASSDRGPTDTQYF
TGTGCCAGCAGTGACCGGGGCCCGACAGATACGCAGTATTTT
>TRBJ2-7|.|.|TRBV19
CASSLRVDGRDSYEQYF
TGTGCCAGTAGTCTAAGGGTAGACGGACGAGACTCCTACGAGCAGTACTTC
>TRBJ1-5|.|.|TRBV23-1
CASSSDRRTLQPQHF
TGCGCCAGCAGCTCCGATAGGAGGACCCTTCAGCCCCAGCATTTT
>TRBJ2-7|.|.|TRBV7-2
CASSPRLIMSSYEQYF
TGTGCCAGCAGCCCGAGACTGATTATGAGCTCCTACGAGCAGTACTTC
>TRBJ2-7|few|.|TRBV9
CASSEDAGPDSYEQYF
TGTGCCAGCAGTGAGGACGCAGGACCCGACTCCTACGAGCAGTACTTC
>TRBJ1-2|.|.|TRBV5-1
CASHRGGRPPTDYGYTF
TGCGCCAGCCACCGGGGGGGCAGGCCCCCAACGGACTATGGCTACACCTTC
>TRBJ2-7|.|.|TRBV5-1
CASSYNLIEQYF
TGCGCCAGCAGCTACAATTTGATCGAGCAGTACTTC
>TRBJ2-5|.|TRBD1|TRBV5-1
CASSLAPLGTGGGQYF
TGCGCCAGCAGCTTGGCTCCTCTCGGGACAGGGGGCGGGCAGTACTTC
>TRBJ1-2|.|.|TRBV7-8
CASSLGKWGGDYGYTF
TGTGCCAGCAGCTTAGGAAAATGGGGGGGAGACTATGGCTACACCTTC
>TRBJ2-7|.|.|TRBV11-3
CASSFRTVSNYEQYF
TGTGCCAGCAGCTTTAGGACGGTATCGAACTACGAGCAGTACTTC
>TRBJ1-1|few|.|TRBV4-2
CASSRPGSASGGTEAFF
TGTGCCAGCAGCCGCCCGGGGAGCGCCTCGGGAGGCACTGAAGCTTTCTTT
>TRBJ1-3|.|.|TRBV5-1
CASSPLRGKDGTIYF
TGCGCCAGCAGCCCCCTGCGGGGGAAGGATGGCACCATATATTTT